This T cell receptor beta chain was identified during a study of TET2 disruption in CD19-targeted CAR T cells. Libraries were prepared by immunoSEQ multiplex PCR; TCRdb keeps only in-frame clonotypes and omits some of them. Recorded for this sample: roughly 26,000 clones. In the case of this clone: The antigen is not known. The read terminates 3 residues ahead of where the CDR3 ends, so the germline J gene completes it.

CDR3 size: 14 residues. The V gene's germline CDR1 is KGHSH and CDR2 LQKENI. Treatment reported: autologous CTL019 cells: CD19 CAR with 4-1BB and CD3 zeta domains. TCR zeta and 4-1BB domains were built into the CD19 CAR. Leukapheresis of peripheral blood supplied the T cells used to manufacture CTL019. This chain connects TRBV18 to TRBJ1-1, with a tentative D call TRBD1 (5 bases). This clonotype originated in a man in his sixties or seventies with chronic lymphocytic leukemia. The sequencing used CD8- CAR+ T cells sorted from cultured blood T cells, collected for CD19 CAR T cell therapy. Regarding subset: CD8-negative CAR-positive T cells from the infusion product. CDR3 DNA (partial): TGTGCCAGCTCACCAGGAGGGGCGGGGGATGGC. Its translation: CASSPGGAGDG. The full CDR3 protein is CASSPGGAGDGAFF.